Each of the 3 T cell receptor beta chains below was sequenced from the same sample in a study of cytomegalovirus exposure and HLA in healthy donors. PCR involved 60 Vbeta and 13 Jbeta primers. Sequencing used immunoSEQ multiplex PCR; TCRdb keeps in-frame clones, though not all of them. This sample has some 150,000 clones, with 60% to 80% found just once. The sequencing input was PBMCs. These receptors all stem from a man in his thirties or forties in good health and CMV-seropositive.

This clone was seen just once. This rearrangement joins TRBV5-5 to TRBJ1-2, with TRBD1 as a possible D gene (6 bases). The germline V and J ends were trimmed by 2 bases and 1 base, with 12 bases remaining between them. CDR1 SGHKS and CDR2 YYEKEE come from the germline V gene (reference sequence). The CDR3 has 15 residues. The CDR3 reads CASSFNWDNNYGYTF. CDR3 sequence (DNA): TGTGCCAGCAGCTTCAATTGGGACAATAACTATGGCTACACCTTC.

The J gene is TRBJ2-7, the V gene TRBV27; tentatively, D is TRBD1 (6 bases). Trimming left V 3 bases short and J 2 bases short, with 11 bases between. The length of the CDR3 is 14 residues. The V gene's germline CDR1 is MNHEY and CDR2 SMNVEV (reference sequence). The CDR3 protein is CASSFGQPPYEQYF. The CDR3 DNA reads as TGTGCCAGCAGTTTCGGACAGCCACCCTACGAGCAGTACTTC.

J is TRBJ2-2 and V is TRBV7-7; TRBD2 agrees at 8 bases. The V gene's germline CDR1 is SSHAT and CDR2 FNYEAQ (reference sequence). Trimming took 4 bases from V and 4 from J; bases not matched to a gene: 5. The length of the CDR3 is 15 residues. The CDR3 bases are TGTGCCAGCAGCTCCGCGGGGGGCGGCACCGGGGAGCTGTTTTTT. This gives the protein CASSSAGGGTGELFF.